These 32 T cell receptor beta chains came from one sample sequenced in a study of technical replicates of blood from a handful of donors. The table came from immunoSEQ multiplex PCR; TCRdb's copy has only in-frame clones and leaves some out. The sample has approximately 70,000 clones, about 95% seen once; the top ten hold approximately 0.22%. Material for sequencing was T cells isolated from PBMCs. The receptors originated from a human donor in good health.

This chain connects TRBV6-5 to TRBJ2-1; weak D call: TRBD1 (5 bases). The CDR3 loop spans 15 amino acids. CDR1 is MNHEY, CDR2 SVGAGI, per germline. V was trimmed by 6 bases and J by 0 bases, leaving 12 bases between them. The DNA of the CDR3 is TGTGCCAGCAGGTGGACACTTTCCTCCTACAATGAGCAGTTCTTC. Translation: CASRWTLSSYNEQFF.

CDR3 nucleotide sequence: TGTGCCAGCAGCCCGGACAGGGTCAGGGAAAAACTGTTTTTT. Protein sequence: CASSPDRVREKLFF. This chain connects TRBV7-6 to TRBJ1-4; 8 nucleotides align to TRBD1. In germline, CDR1 is SGHVS, CDR2 FNYEAQ. This CDR3 has 14 residues. V trimming: 5 bases; J trimming: 8 bases; junction bases outside the gene matches: 7.

This clone was found once. The chain employs TRBV15 and TRBJ1-5; 7 bases line up with TRBD1. This CDR3 region has 16 residues. V was pared by 0 bases and J by 1 base, with 3 bases of the junction left unmatched. Per the germline V gene, CDR1 is LNHNV and CDR2 is YYDKDF (reference sequence). This CDR3 is CATSRDYRGSNQPQHF. CDR3 sequence (DNA): TGTGCCACCAGCAGAGATTACAGGGGAAGCAATCAGCCCCAGCATTTT.

This clone occurred once. This chain connects TRBV6-5 to TRBJ2-3, with 8 bases identical to TRBD2. V was pared by 6 bases and J by 3 bases, with 8 bases of the junction left unmatched. This CDR3 comprises 15 residues. The V gene's germline CDR1 is MNHEY and CDR2 SVGAGI. The CDR3 DNA reads TGTGCCAGCAGCCGTAGCGGGGTACGAACAGATACGCAGTATTTT. This sequence encodes CASSRSGVRTDTQYF.

This rearrangement joins TRBV29-1 to TRBJ2-1; D is unclear. V gave up 6 bases and J gave up 0 bases, with 12 bases separating them. Germline V CDR1 and CDR2: SQVTM, ANQGSEA. The CDR3 sequence is 14 residues long. DNA for the CDR3: TGCAGCGTACAGACGGCCAGCTCCTACAATGAGCAGTTCTTC. Translation gives CSVQTASSYNEQFF.

This chain joins TRBV27 and TRBJ2-7; perhaps TRBD2 as D (7 bases). The CDR3 is 16 residues long. Germline CDR1 reads MNHEY; CDR2 reads SMNVEV (reference sequence). V lost 1 base to trimming and J lost 2 bases, with 15 bases between them. Written as DNA, the CDR3 is TGTGCCAGCAGTTTATATGGCCCGGGGGGCACCTACGAGCAGTACTTC. Translation gives CASSLYGPGGTYEQYF.

A single count supports this clone. The chain is built from TRBV21-1 and TRBJ2-7; the table assigns TRBD1, which was not confirmed against the DNA. TRBV21-1 is a documented pseudogene. The CDR3 sequence is 15 residues long. The DNA for the CDR3 is TGTGCCAGCAGCAACTTCTGGGACAGGGGACACGAGCAGTACTTC. This encodes CASSNFWDRGHEQYF.

This chain joins TRBV10-2 and TRBJ2-7; D is perhaps TRBD1 (6 bases). The CDR3 has 12 residues. Between the trimmed V and J ends, which lost 8 bases and 11 bases, there was a span of 19 bases. From germline, CDR1 is WSHSY and CDR2 SAAADI. The CDR3: CASRDIRLEEYF. For the CDR3, the DNA is TGCGCCAGCCGGGACATCCGTTTAGAGGAGTACTTC.

This clone was detected once. Other DNA sequences of this sample code for an identical CDR3. The CDR3 loop is CASSLGHVNEKLFF. CDR3 sequence (DNA): TGTGCCAGCAGCTTAGGACACGTTAATGAAAAACTGTTTTTT. This chain joins TRBV7-9 and TRBJ1-4; unclear D gene. CDR1 is SEHNR, CDR2 FQNEAQ, per germline (reference sequence). V shed 1 base and J shed 4 bases, with 7 bases lying between them. The CDR3 is 14 residues long.

J is TRBJ2-7 and V is TRBV29-1; D may be TRBD1 or TRBD2 (9 bases each). The germline gives CDR1 SQVTM, CDR2 ANQGSEA. The CDR3 covers 18 residues. Trimming stripped 6 bases from V and 0 bases from J, with 27 bases between. The CDR3 reads CSVTGTGTTSGSSYEQYF. DNA for the CDR3: TGCAGCGTAACCGGGACAGGGACGACTAGCGGAAGCTCCTACGAGCAGTACTTC.

The chain employs TRBV7-6 and TRBJ2-1; 8 bases align to TRBD1. Trimming cost V 7 bases and J 4 bases; bases outside gene matches: 6. This CDR3 is 14 amino acids long. Germline V gives CDR1 SGHVS, CDR2 FNYEAQ. The CDR3 protein is CASTPGDRYNEQFF. The DNA of the CDR3 is TGTGCCAGCACGCCCGGGGACAGGTACAATGAGCAGTTCTTC.

The chain joins TRBV2 to TRBJ1-6, with TRBD1 matching 7 bases. Per the germline V gene, CDR1 is SNHLY and CDR2 is FYNNEI. This CDR3 has 15 residues. Trimming removed 2 bases from V and 11 bases from J; junction bases left unmatched: 9. The CDR3 here is CASSEMAGGNPPLHF. CDR3 nucleotide sequence: TGTGCCAGCAGTGAAATGGCAGGGGGGAATCCACCCCTCCACTTT. Using reference TRBV2 and TRBJ1-6 for the parts outside the CDR3, the full variable domain is EPEVTQTPSHQVTQMGQEVILRCVPISNHLYFYWYRQILGQKVEFLVSFYNNEISEKSEIFDDQFSVERPDGSNFTLKIRSTKLEDSAMYFCASSEMAGGNPPLHFGNGTRLTVT.

The chain carries TRBV11-3 and TRBJ2-5, with TRBD1 identical over 7 bases. The junction had 9 bases not matched to a gene; V was cut back by 1 base and J by 1 base. Germline V CDR1 and CDR2: SGHNT, YENEEA. The CDR3 spans 17 residues. CDR3 nucleotide sequence: TGTGCCAGCAGCTTAGGCCACCTGACAGGGATCCAAGAGACCCAGTACTTC. The encoded protein is CASSLGHLTGIQETQYF. The whole variable domain, remainder taken from reference TRBV11-3 and TRBJ2-5, is EAGVVQSPRYKIIEKKQPVAFWCNPISGHNTLYWYLQNLGQGPELLIRYENEEAVDDSQLPKDRFSAERLKGVDSTLKIQPAELGDSAVYLCASSLGHLTGIQETQYFGPGTRLLVL.

This chain uses TRBV5-6 with TRBJ2-3; D is possibly TRBD1 (5 bases). The germline gives CDR1 SGHDT, CDR2 YYEEEE. This CDR3 spans 14 amino acids. V lost 2 bases to trimming and J lost 6 bases, with 13 bases between them. The CDR3, as DNA: TGTGCCAGCAGCTTATTTACAGGCCTGGATACGCAGTATTTT. Amino acids: CASSLFTGLDTQYF.

The chain is built from TRBV19 and TRBJ2-7; the D is unclear. Looked up from germline, CDR1 is LNHDA and CDR2 is SQIVND (reference sequence). The CDR3 has 12 amino acids. Trimming removed 5 bases from V and 2 bases from J, with 7 bases in between. The CDR3 bases are TGTGCCAGTAGTCGCGGAGCCTACGAGCAGTACTTC. As protein: CASSRGAYEQYF.

The chain is built from TRBV27 and TRBJ2-1; 7 bases are a match to TRBD2. Germline CDR1 MNHEY, CDR2 SMNVEV (reference sequence). V dropped 4 bases and J dropped 2; count of bases not matched to a gene: 5. The CDR3 spans 15 residues. CDR3 protein: CASSSGTKAYNEQFF. CDR3 bases: TGTGCCAGCAGTTCCGGGACTAAAGCCTACAATGAGCAGTTCTTC.

CDR3 amino acids: CASSGLGGNEQYF. The CDR3 DNA sequence: TGCGCCAGCAGCGGCTTGGGAGGGAACGAGCAGTACTTC. This rearrangement joins TRBV4-1 to TRBJ2-7, with 7 nucleotides matching TRBD2. V lost 5 bases, J lost 5 bases, and 6 bases stayed unmatched. This CDR3 has 13 residues. The germline V gene encodes CDR1 MGHRA and CDR2 YSYEKL.

The rearrangement joins TRBV5-1 to TRBJ2-2; no clear D. The germline V gene encodes CDR1 SGHRS and CDR2 YFSETQ. Trimming removed 4 bases at V and 0 bases at J, with 4 bases between. The CDR3 runs to 13 residues. This chain's CDR3 is CASSPANTGELFF. CDR3 in DNA: TGCGCCAGCAGCCCCGCGAACACCGGGGAGCTGTTTTTT.

The chain links TRBV27 to TRBJ2-7; TRBD2 is a possible D gene (5 bases). V lost 4 bases and J 4 bases, leaving 14 bases between the germline ends. The CDR3 is made up of 14 amino acids. Germline V gene sequence: CDR1 MNHEY, CDR2 SMNVEV (reference sequence). The CDR3 is CASSYNLAGYEQYF. The CDR3 DNA sequence: TGTGCCAGCAGTTATAATCTAGCCGGTTACGAGCAGTACTTC.

CDR3 amino acids: CASSWGTLGQFSGYTF. The CDR3 bases are TGTGCCAGCAGCTGGGGGACCCTAGGACAGTTCTCTGGCTACACCTTC. The V and J genes are TRBV7-2 and TRBJ1-2; weak D call: TRBD1 (6 bases). In germline, CDR1 is SGHTA, CDR2 FQGNSA. This CDR3 contains 16 residues. The V and J ends lost 4 bases and 7 bases respectively, with 22 bases between them.

The chain carries TRBV13 and TRBJ1-6, with D perhaps TRBD1 (6 bases). Trimming took 8 bases from V and 10 from J, leaving 18 bases between them. From germline, CDR1 is PRHDT and CDR2 FYEKMQ (reference sequence). The CDR3 has 14 amino acids. CDR3 loop: CASCEWGRRSPLHF. For the CDR3, the DNA is TGTGCCAGCTGCGAGTGGGGGCGACGGTCACCCCTCCACTTT.

With regard to this clone: The sample has other DNA sequences that encode this CDR3 too. The chain uses TRBV5-4 and TRBJ1-2; D may be TRBD1 (5 bases). Germline loops: CDR1 SGHNT, CDR2 YYREEE (reference sequence). The length of the CDR3 is 13 residues. V lost 2 bases and J 2 bases, leaving 7 bases between the germline ends. The CDR3 here is CASSLPGNYGYTF. CDR3 in DNA: TGTGCCAGCAGCTTACCAGGGAACTATGGCTACACCTTC. Using reference TRBV5-4 and TRBJ1-2 for the parts outside the CDR3, the full variable domain is ETGVTQSPTHLIKTRGQQVTLRCSSQSGHNTVSWYQQALGQGPQFIFQYYREEENGRGNFPPRFSGLQFPNYSSELNVNALELDDSALYLCASSLPGNYGYTFGSGTRLTVV.

The chain carries TRBV6-5 and TRBJ1-2, with a possible D match to TRBD1 (5 bases). The length of the CDR3 is 14 residues. V lost 6 bases, J lost 3 bases, and 14 bases lay in between. CDR1 and CDR2 (germline): MNHEY, SVGAGI. Here the CDR3 DNA reads TGTGCCAGCAGCCTTCTCGGGGGGGACTATGGCTACACCTTC. Amino acid sequence: CASSLLGGDYGYTF.

The J gene is TRBJ2-7, the V gene TRBV5-6, with TRBD2 matching over 14 bases. The germline gives CDR1 SGHDT, CDR2 YYEEEE. Trimming at V came to 3 bases and at J to 4 bases, leaving 3 bases not matched to a gene. The CDR3 contains 15 residues. The chain's CDR3 is CASSSGTSGSYEQYF. The CDR3 DNA follows: TGTGCCAGCAGCTCCGGGACTAGCGGGAGTTACGAGCAGTACTTC.

V is TRBV6-1 and J is TRBJ2-7; possibly TRBD2 for D (6 bases). The CDR3 contains 13 residues. Looked up from germline, CDR1 is MNHNS and CDR2 is SASEGT. With 3 bases removed from V and 3 bases from J, the gap between germline ends came to 9 bases. The CDR3 nucleotides are TGTGCCAGCAGTGAGGGGACTCTCTACGAGCAGTACTTC. Translating gives CASSEGTLYEQYF.

The rearrangement links TRBV7-9 to TRBJ2-1; 10 positions match TRBD2. From germline, CDR1 is SEHNR and CDR2 FQNEAQ (reference sequence). This CDR3 region has 15 residues. J was trimmed by 8 bases and V by 6 bases; bases with no gene match: 10. The CDR3 nucleotides are TGTGCCAGCAGACATCCTAGCGGGAGCGGGGATGAGCAGTTCTTC. Translated: CASRHPSGSGDEQFF.

The chain recombines TRBV5-1 with TRBJ2-7; 10 positions agree with TRBD1. The CDR3 runs 14 residues. CDR1 and CDR2 from the germline V gene are SGHRS and YFSETQ. V gave up 0 bases and J gave up 5 bases; unmatched junction bases: 2. The CDR3 nucleotides read TGCGCCAGCAGCTTGGACGGGACAGGGGACGAGCAGTACTTC. Its translation is CASSLDGTGDEQYF.

The rearrangement uses TRBV11-3 and TRBJ1-2; D unresolved. The CDR3 is made up of 14 amino acids. The V gene's germline CDR1 is SGHNT and CDR2 YENEEA. Trimming took 4 bases from V and 8 from J, leaving 17 bases between them. CDR3 DNA: TGTGCCAGCAGCTCCCTAGCCCGGGAGGGCGGCTACACCTTC. This encodes CASSSLAREGGYTF.

The rearrangement links TRBV7-3 to TRBJ1-1; D may be TRBD1 (6 bases). Trimming stripped 5 bases from V and 1 base from J, with 11 bases between. The germline V gene encodes CDR1 SGHTA and CDR2 FQGTGA. This CDR3 is 14 amino acids long. As DNA, the CDR3 is TGTGCCAGCAGCGCTACACAGGGGAACACTGAAGCTTTCTTT. Its translation: CASSATQGNTEAFF.

This chain links TRBV5-6 with TRBJ2-5; D is uncertain. Trimming left V 0 bases short and J 0 bases short, with 9 bases between. This CDR3 spans 15 amino acids. In germline, CDR1 is SGHDT, CDR2 YYEEEE. The CDR3 region has the DNA TGTGCCAGCAGCTTGGAACAGATAAACCAAGAGACCCAGTACTTC. Translating it yields CASSLEQINQETQYF.

J is TRBJ2-7 and V is TRBV6-1; TRBD1 aligns across 8 bases. CDR1 and CDR2 (germline): MNHNS, SASEGT. V was pared by 2 bases and J by 4 bases, with 7 bases of the junction left unmatched. This CDR3 is built from 15 residues. CDR3 nucleotide sequence: TGTGCCAGCAGTGAATATCACAGGGGGACGTACGAGCAGTACTTC. Translated, it gives CASSEYHRGTYEQYF.

The chain recombines TRBV7-2 with TRBJ2-7; maybe TRBD2 (6 bases). Trimming removed 5 bases from V and 0 bases from J, with 14 bases in between. Germline loops: CDR1 SGHTA, CDR2 FQGNSA. The CDR3 is 15 residues long. DNA for the CDR3: TGTGCCAGCAGCATACTAGCTCGGGGCTCCTACGAGCAGTACTTC. Its protein product is CASSILARGSYEQYF.